This T cell receptor beta chain derives from a study of cytomegalovirus exposure and HLA in healthy donors. The study, taken as a whole, reports: Analysis performed later showed TCR beta chains linked to HLA being more clonally expanded than equally common others.

Primers included in the PCR were 60 Vbeta and 13 Jbeta primers. TCRdb keeps only in-frame clones here, not all; method: immunoSEQ multiplex PCR. The sample records roughly 160,000 clones, 79% being singletons. Note on this clone: The target antigen is unknown.

J lost 7 bases, V lost 1 base, and 7 bases had no gene match. This CDR3 region has 16 residues. Per germline, CDR1 SGHRS and CDR2 YFSETQ. The specimen was PBMCs. The rearrangement joins TRBV5-1 to TRBJ2-7, with TRBD2 matching 14 bases. The origin of this receptor is a man between 35 and 55 years old in good health and CMV-seronegative. The CDR3, as DNA: TGCGCCAGCAGCTTGATCCGGGGACTAGCGGGAGAAGAGCAGTACTTC. It is translated as CASSLIRGLAGEEQYF.